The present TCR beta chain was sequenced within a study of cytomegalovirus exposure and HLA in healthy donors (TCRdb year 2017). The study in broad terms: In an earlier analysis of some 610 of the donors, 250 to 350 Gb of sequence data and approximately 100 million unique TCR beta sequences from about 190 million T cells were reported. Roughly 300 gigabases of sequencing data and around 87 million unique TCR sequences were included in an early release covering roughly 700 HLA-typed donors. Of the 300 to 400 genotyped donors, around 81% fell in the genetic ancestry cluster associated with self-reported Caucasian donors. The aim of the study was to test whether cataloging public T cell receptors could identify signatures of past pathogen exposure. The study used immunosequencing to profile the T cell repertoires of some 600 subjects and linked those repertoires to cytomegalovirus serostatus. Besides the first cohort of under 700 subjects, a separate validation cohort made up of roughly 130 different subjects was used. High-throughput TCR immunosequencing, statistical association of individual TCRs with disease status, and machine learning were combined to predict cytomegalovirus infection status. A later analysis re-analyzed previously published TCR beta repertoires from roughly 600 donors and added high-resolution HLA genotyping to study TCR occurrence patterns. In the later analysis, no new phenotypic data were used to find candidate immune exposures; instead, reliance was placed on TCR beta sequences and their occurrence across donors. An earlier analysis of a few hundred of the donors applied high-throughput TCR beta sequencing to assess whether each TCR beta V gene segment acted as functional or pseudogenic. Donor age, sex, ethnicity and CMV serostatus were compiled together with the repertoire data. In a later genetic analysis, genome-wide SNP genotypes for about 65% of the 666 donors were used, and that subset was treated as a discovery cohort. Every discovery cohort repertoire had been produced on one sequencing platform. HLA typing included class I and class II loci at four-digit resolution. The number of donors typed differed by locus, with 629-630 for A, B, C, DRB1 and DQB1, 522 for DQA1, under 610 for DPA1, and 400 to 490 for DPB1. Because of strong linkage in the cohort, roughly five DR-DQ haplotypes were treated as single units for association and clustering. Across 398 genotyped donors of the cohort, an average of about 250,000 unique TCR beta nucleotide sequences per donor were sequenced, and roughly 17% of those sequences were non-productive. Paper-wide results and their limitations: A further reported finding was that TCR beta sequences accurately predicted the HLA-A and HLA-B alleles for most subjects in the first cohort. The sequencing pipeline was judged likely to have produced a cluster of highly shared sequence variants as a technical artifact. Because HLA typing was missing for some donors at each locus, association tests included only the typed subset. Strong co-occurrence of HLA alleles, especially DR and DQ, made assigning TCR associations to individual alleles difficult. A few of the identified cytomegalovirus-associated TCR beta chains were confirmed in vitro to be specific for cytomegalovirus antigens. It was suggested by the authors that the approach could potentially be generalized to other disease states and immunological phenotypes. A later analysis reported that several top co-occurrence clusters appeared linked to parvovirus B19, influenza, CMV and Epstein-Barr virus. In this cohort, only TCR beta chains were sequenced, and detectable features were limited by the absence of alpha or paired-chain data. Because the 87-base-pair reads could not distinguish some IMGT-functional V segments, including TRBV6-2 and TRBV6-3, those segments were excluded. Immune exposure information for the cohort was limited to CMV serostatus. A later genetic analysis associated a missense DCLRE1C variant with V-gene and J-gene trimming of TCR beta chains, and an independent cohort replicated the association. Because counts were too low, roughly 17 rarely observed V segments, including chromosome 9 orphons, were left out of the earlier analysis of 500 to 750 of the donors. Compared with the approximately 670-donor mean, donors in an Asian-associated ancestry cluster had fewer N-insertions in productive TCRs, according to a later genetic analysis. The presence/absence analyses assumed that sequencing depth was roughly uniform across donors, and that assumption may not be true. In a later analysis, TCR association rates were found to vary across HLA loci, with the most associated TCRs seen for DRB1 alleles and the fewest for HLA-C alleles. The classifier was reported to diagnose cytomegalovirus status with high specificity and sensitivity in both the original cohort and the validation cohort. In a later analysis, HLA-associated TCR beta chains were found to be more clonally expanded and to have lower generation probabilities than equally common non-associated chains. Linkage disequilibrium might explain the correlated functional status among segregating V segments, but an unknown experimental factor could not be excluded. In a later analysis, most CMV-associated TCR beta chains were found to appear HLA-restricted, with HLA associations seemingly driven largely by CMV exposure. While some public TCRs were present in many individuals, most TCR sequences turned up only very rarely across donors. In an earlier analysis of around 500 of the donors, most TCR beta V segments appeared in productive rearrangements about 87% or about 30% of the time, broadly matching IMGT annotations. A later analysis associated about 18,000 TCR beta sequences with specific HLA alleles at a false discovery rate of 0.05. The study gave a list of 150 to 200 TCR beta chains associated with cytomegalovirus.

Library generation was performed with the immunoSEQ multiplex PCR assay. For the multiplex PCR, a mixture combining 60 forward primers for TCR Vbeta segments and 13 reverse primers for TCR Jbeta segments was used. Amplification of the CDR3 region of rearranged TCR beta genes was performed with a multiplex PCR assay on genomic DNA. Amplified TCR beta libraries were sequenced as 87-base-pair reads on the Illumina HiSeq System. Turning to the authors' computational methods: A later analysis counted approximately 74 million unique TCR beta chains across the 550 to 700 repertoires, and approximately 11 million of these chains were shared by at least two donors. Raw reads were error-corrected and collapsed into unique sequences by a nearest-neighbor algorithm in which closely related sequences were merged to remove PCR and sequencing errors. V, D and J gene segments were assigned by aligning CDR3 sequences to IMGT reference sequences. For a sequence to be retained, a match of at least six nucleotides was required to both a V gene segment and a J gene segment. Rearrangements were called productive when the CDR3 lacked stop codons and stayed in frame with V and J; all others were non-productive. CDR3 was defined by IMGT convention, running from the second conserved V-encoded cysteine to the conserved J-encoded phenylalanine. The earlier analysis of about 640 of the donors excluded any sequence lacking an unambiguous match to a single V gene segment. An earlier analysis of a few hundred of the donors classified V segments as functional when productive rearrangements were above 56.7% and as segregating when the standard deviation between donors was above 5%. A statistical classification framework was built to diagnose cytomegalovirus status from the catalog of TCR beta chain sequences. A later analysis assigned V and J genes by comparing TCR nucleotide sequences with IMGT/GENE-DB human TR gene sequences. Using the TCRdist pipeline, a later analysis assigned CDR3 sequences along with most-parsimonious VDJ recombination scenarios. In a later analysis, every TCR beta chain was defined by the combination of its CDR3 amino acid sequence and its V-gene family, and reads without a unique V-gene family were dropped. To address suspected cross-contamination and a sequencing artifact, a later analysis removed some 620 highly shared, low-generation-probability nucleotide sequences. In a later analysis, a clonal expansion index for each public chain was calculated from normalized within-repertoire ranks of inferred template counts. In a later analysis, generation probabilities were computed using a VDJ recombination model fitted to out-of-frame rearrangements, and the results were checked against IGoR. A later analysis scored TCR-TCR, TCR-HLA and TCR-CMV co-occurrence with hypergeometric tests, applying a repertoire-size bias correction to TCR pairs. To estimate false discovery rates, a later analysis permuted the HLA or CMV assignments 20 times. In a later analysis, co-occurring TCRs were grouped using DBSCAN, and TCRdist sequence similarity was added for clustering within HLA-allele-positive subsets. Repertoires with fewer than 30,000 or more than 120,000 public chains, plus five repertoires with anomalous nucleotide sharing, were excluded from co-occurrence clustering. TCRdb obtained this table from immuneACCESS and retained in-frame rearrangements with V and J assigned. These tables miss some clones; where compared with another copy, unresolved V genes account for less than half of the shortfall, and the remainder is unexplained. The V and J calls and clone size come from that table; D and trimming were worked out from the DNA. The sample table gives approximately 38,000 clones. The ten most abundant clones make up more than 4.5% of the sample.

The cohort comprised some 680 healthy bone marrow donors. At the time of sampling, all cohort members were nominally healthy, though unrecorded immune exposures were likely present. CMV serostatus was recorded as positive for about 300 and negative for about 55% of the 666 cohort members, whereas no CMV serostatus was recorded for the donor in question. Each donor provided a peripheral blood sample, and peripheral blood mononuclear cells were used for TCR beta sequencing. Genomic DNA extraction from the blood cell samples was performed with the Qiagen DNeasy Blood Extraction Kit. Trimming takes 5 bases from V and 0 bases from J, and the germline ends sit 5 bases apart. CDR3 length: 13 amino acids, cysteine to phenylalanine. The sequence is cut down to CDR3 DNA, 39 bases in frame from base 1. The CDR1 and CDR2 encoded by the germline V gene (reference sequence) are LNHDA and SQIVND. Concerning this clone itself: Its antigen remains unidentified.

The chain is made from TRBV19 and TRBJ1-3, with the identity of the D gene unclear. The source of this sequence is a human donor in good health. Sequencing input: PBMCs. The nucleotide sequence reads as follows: TGTGCCAGTAGTTCGAGCTCTGGAAACACCATATATTTT. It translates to CASSSSSGNTIYF.